Listed below are T cell receptor beta chains from one sample, sequenced in a study of memory CD4+ T cells and cytomegalovirus serostatus. Assay: immunoSEQ multiplex PCR; the TCRdb copy retains only in-frame clones and omits some. The sample includes roughly 84,000 clones, 80% of them seen just once. The sequencing input was memory CD4+ T cells from blood. The origin of the receptors is an adult in good health and CMV-seronegative. Both conserved end residues are part of each CDR3. Each record gives: V gene, J gene, D gene, clone size, CDR3 protein, CDR3 DNA. The D gene is left open where the match is weak. Only part of the rows carry a size: once, few, many, or a class if the clone is expanded.

TRBV30	TRBJ1-5	TRBD1	few	CAWSVPAGGLEPQHF	TGTGCCTGGAGTGTACCTGCAGGGGGCTTGGAGCCCCAGCATTTT
TRBV7-2	TRBJ2-5	TRBD2	NA	CASSLRSSGGILQETQYF	TGTGCCAGCAGCTTAAGAAGTAGCGGGGGGATCCTCCAAGAGACCCAGTACTTC
TRBV11-2	TRBJ1-1	TRBD1	NA	CASSWTGEGTEAFF	TGTGCCAGCAGCTGGACAGGGGAGGGGACTGAAGCTTTCTTT
TRBV11-2	TRBJ1-1	TRBD1	NA	CASSLGGGLTEAFF	TGTGCCAGCAGCTTAGGAGGGGGCTTGACTGAAGCTTTCTTT
TRBV5-4	TRBJ1-1	TRBD1	NA	CASSRRDRGFTEAFF	TGTGCCAGCAGTCGAAGAGACAGGGGATTCACTGAAGCTTTCTTT
TRBV7-9	TRBJ1-2	NA	NA	CASSQDRYGYTF	TGTGCCAGCAGCCAAGACAGATATGGCTACACCTTC
TRBV5-6	TRBJ2-3	TRBD1	few	CASSLSGTGVDTQYF	TGTGCCAGCAGCTTGAGTGGTACAGGGGTGGATACGCAGTATTTT
TRBV6-6	TRBJ1-2	NA	NA	CASSYLAQAVGYGYTF	TGTGCCAGCAGTTACCTCGCACAAGCGGTTGGCTATGGCTACACCTTC
TRBV9	TRBJ1-1	NA	NA	CASSAINMNTEAFF	TGTGCCAGCAGCGCCATTAACATGAACACTGAAGCTTTCTTT
TRBV7-9	TRBJ1-4	TRBD1	NA	CASSSPRQGRGEKLFF	TGTGCCAGCAGCTCACCGAGACAGGGGCGAGGCGAAAAACTGTTTTTT
TRBV6-5	TRBJ1-6	NA	NA	CASSYRDSGNSPLHF	TGTGCCAGCAGTTACAGGGACTCCGGTAATTCACCCCTCCACTTT
TRBV28	TRBJ1-5	NA	NA	CASSRHGATSNQPQHF	TGTGCCAGCAGCAGACACGGGGCGACGAGCAATCAGCCCCAGCATTTT
TRBV30	TRBJ1-1	NA	few	CACRRQDGTEAFF	TGTGCCTGCAGGCGGCAGGATGGGACTGAAGCTTTCTTT
TRBV4-1	TRBJ2-6	TRBD1	NA	CASSQAWTGDGANVLTF	TGCGCCAGCAGCCAGGCCTGGACAGGGGATGGGGCCAACGTCCTGACTTTC
TRBV7-9	TRBJ1-5	NA	few	CASGSGANSNQPQHF	TGTGCCAGCGGTTCGGGGGCGAATAGCAATCAGCCCCAGCATTTT
TRBV6-9	TRBJ2-6	NA	NA	CASLPRGHPAGANVLTF	TGTGCCAGCCTACCCAGGGGCCACCCCGCTGGGGCCAACGTCCTGACTTTC
TRBV30	TRBJ2-2	TRBD1	NA	CAWSSLLNRGRTGELFF	TGTGCCTGGAGCTCGCTCTTGAACAGGGGCCGAACCGGGGAGCTGTTTTTT
TRBV2	TRBJ1-4	TRBD1	NA	CASTSTGPNEKLFF	TGTGCCAGCACCTCGACAGGGCCAAATGAAAAACTGTTTTTT
TRBV5-1	TRBJ2-7	NA	once	CASSPTGVRKYF	TGCGCCAGCAGCCCAACGGGGGTACGGAAGTACTTC
TRBV19	TRBJ1-3	NA	NA	CASSMGYSGNTIYF	TGTGCCAGTAGTATGGGCTACTCTGGAAACACCATATATTTT
TRBV10-3	TRBJ2-3	NA	NA	CATTGGTDTQYF	TGTGCCACTACGGGCGGCACAGATACGCAGTATTTT
TRBV7-9	TRBJ2-1	NA	NA	CASSLSDSQQFF	TGTGCCAGCAGCTTATCGGACTCGCAGCAGTTCTTC
TRBV4-1	TRBJ1-5	TRBD1	NA	CASSRAQGNSNQPQHF	TGCGCCAGCAGCCGAGCACAGGGGAATAGCAATCAGCCCCAGCATTTT
TRBV15	TRBJ2-2	TRBD2	NA	CATSRSTGTTKNTGELFF	TGTGCCACCAGCAGGTCCACCGGGACTACAAAGAACACCGGGGAGCTGTTTTTT
TRBV2	TRBJ2-5	TRBD1	NA	CASSTGTGGRTQYF	TGTGCCAGCAGTACCGGGACAGGGGGCAGGACCCAGTACTTC
TRBV4-1	TRBJ2-1	NA	NA	CASSLLGGWQFF	TGCGCCAGCAGCCTCCTAGGGGGGTGGCAGTTCTTC
TRBV29-1	TRBJ2-3	NA	NA	CSVETGWEDTQYF	TGCAGCGTTGAAACGGGGTGGGAAGATACGCAGTATTTT
TRBV7-2	TRBJ2-5	NA	NA	CASSPVSAGAGGETQYF	TGTGCCAGCAGCCCCGTAAGCGCGGGGGCCGGGGGGGAGACCCAGTACTTC
TRBV7-2	TRBJ1-3	NA	NA	CASSLGAGAGNTIYF	TGTGCCAGCAGCTTAGGGGCAGGGGCTGGAAACACCATATATTTT
TRBV11-2	TRBJ2-2	NA	NA	CASTSSSLKELFF	TGTGCCAGCACCTCCTCTTCGCTTAAGGAGCTGTTTTTT
TRBV5-1	TRBJ1-2	TRBD1	NA	CASSLQGGLNYGYTF	TGCGCCAGCAGCTTGCAGGGGGGCTTAAACTATGGCTACACCTTC
TRBV11-2	TRBJ1-5	NA	NA	CASSAPHGGSAQHF	TGTGCCAGCAGCGCACCCCATGGAGGGTCGGCCCAGCATTTT
TRBV6-6	TRBJ1-1	NA	NA	CASSYPNMANTEAFF	TGTGCCAGCAGTTACCCTAACATGGCGAACACTGAAGCTTTCTTT
TRBV15	TRBJ1-1	NA	NA	CATSSYWSGGQNTEAFF	TGTGCCACCAGCAGTTACTGGAGCGGGGGCCAGAACACTGAAGCTTTCTTT
TRBV6-5	TRBJ1-5	NA	NA	CASSYRVGNQPQHF	TGTGCCAGCAGTTATAGGGTGGGCAATCAGCCCCAGCATTTT